A selection of T cell receptor beta chains follows, all from one sample in a study of regulatory T cells in long-lasting Graves disease. TCRdb reprocessed the multiplex PCR reads via MiXCR and lists one record per CDR3 protein. The sample carries roughly 400,000 distinct CDR3 sequences, approximately 22% recorded once. Sequencing was performed on peripheral blood mononuclear cells (PBMCs), taken when the disease was refractory, from a patient treated with antithyroid drugs. The source is a female donor with Graves disease. CDR3s include the opening cysteine and the closing phenylalanine or tryptophan. Each record gives: J gene, D gene, clone size, V gene, CDR3 DNA, CDR3 protein. A D gene is named only where the DNA matches it firmly. Rows give clone size only sometimes, using once, few, many, or a class for an expanded clone.

>TRBJ2-3|.|.|TRBV6-1
TGTGCCAGCAGTAAACTGGGCACAGATACGCAGTATTTT
CASSKLGTDTQYF
>TRBJ1-2|TRBD1|many|TRBV5-1
TGCGCCAGCAGGAAGGACAGGGTGGATGGCTACACCTTC
CASRKDRVDGYTF
>TRBJ1-5|.|few|TRBV24-1
TGTGCCACCAGTGATTCAGGACAGTACAATCAGCCCCAGCATTTT
CATSDSGQYNQPQHF
>TRBJ1-6|TRBD1|few|TRBV6-1
TGTGCCAGCAGTGAACGGGGGACAGCAGATAATTCACCCCTCCACTTT
CASSERGTADNSPLHF
>TRBJ2-1|.|.|TRBV2
TGTGCCAGCAGAGGCTTGTGGGGGAGGTCCTACAATGAGCAGTTCTTC
CASRGLWGRSYNEQFF
>TRBJ1-1|TRBD1|many|TRBV12-3/TRBV12-4
TGTGCCAGCAGTTTGGGACAGGGGCGAGGAGAAGCTTTCTTT
CASSLGQGRGEAFF
>TRBJ2-7|.|.|TRBV28
TGTGCCAGCAGTTTAAACAGATACGAGCAGTACTTC
CASSLNRYEQYF
>TRBJ1-1|.|many|TRBV5-1
TGCGCCAGCAGGACCTACAGGGACACTGAAGCTTTCTTT
CASRTYRDTEAFF
>TRBJ1-6|.|.|TRBV19
TGTGCCAGTAGTATTCGCCAACAGGGTGCGGGCGGTTCACCCCTCCACTTT
CASSIRQQGAGGSPLHF
>TRBJ2-7|TRBD1|.|TRBV6-1
TGTGCCAGCAGCCGCCCTGGGACAGGGGACAACGAGCAGTACTTC
CASSRPGTGDNEQYF
>TRBJ1-2|.|few|TRBV20-1
TGCAGTGCTAGCCCAGGGAGGAACTATGGCTACACCTTC
CSASPGRNYGYTF
>TRBJ2-3|TRBD2|.|TRBV7-9
TGTGCCAGCAGCAGCGGGACTAGCGGAGATGTTAGCACAGATACGCAGTATTTT
CASSSGTSGDVSTDTQYF
>TRBJ2-5|TRBD2|few|TRBV11-2
TGTGCCAGCAGCCCCCCAGGAAGAGCGGGAAGGGAGACCCAGTACTTC
CASSPPGRAGRETQYF
>TRBJ2-4|.|few|TRBV7-8
TGTGCCAGCAGCTTAGAGGCAGGGCTGGACATTCAGTACTTC
CASSLEAGLDIQYF
>TRBJ1-2|.|many|TRBV7-2
TGTGCCAGCAGCCCCGATTCGGGCTACACCTTC
CASSPDSGYTF
>TRBJ2-4|.|few|TRBV6-1
TGTGCCAGCAGTCGGTCAGGGGCCTCCCAAAACATTCAGTACTTC
CASSRSGASQNIQYF
>TRBJ1-5|TRBD1|many|TRBV28
TGTGCCAGCAGGAGACAGGGAGTTAGCAATCAGCCCCAGCATTTT
CASRRQGVSNQPQHF
>TRBJ1-1|.|.|TRBV7-9
TGTGCCAGCCGCGGTCAGGCTTGGGACACTGAAGCTTTCTTT
CASRGQAWDTEAFF
>TRBJ2-5|TRBD2|.|TRBV5-1
TGCGCCAGCAGCTTGACCCGGACTAGCGGGAGGGCCATTCAAGAGACCCAGTACTTC
CASSLTRTSGRAIQETQYF
>TRBJ2-7|TRBD2|.|TRBV20-1
TGCAGTGCTAGAGCGAAGACACCTCTGGAATGGAGCGGGAGCCCACGCATGGGAGAGCAGTACTTC
CSARAKTPLEWSGSPRMGEQYF
>TRBJ2-2|.|.|TRBV11-2
TGTGCCAGCAGCTTAGCCCCTCAAGGGGCGAACACCGGGGAGCTGTTTTTT
CASSLAPQGANTGELFF
>TRBJ2-2|TRBD2|once|TRBV14
TGTGCCAGCAGCCATGGACTAGCGGGAGCGGGGACCGGGGAGCTGTTTTTT
CASSHGLAGAGTGELFF
>TRBJ1-4|.|many|TRBV6-1
TGTGCCAGCAGTGAAGGGACAGATAATGAAAAACTGTTTTTT
CASSEGTDNEKLFF
>TRBJ2-4|TRBD1|few|TRBV7-2
TGTGCCAGCAGCCCAGGGACAGGGATAAACATTCAGTACTTC
CASSPGTGINIQYF
>TRBJ2-5|TRBD1|few|TRBV30
TGTGCCTGGAGCGCAGGGGGCTGGGAGACCCAGTACTTC
CAWSAGGWETQYF
>TRBJ1-2|.|few|TRBV29-1
TGCAGCGTCGACAGTCACTATGGCTACACCTTC
CSVDSHYGYTF
>TRBJ1-6|.|many|TRBV5-1
TGCGCCAGCAGCTTGGAGTCGGCGTCACCCCTCCACTTT
CASSLESASPLHF
>TRBJ2-2|TRBD2|many|TRBV5-5
TGTGCCAGCAGCGTGAAGCTAGCGGTGAGGGAGGGGGAGCTGTTTTTT
CASSVKLAVREGELFF
>TRBJ1-3|.|.|TRBV19
TGTGCCAGTAGATCACAGGGAACTGGAAACACCATATATTTT
CASRSQGTGNTIYF
>TRBJ2-7|.|many|TRBV29-1
TGCAGCGTTGAAGTGTTAGGCTCCTACGAGCAGTACTTC
CSVEVLGSYEQYF
>TRBJ2-7|.|many|TRBV10-3
TGTGCCATCAGTGAGTCCGGGTCGGGAGCGTACGAGCAGTACTTC
CAISESGSGAYEQYF
>TRBJ2-7|.|many|TRBV28
TGTGCCAGCAGTCCCGTGGAGGGGTACTACGAGCAGTACTTC
CASSPVEGYYEQYF
>TRBJ2-5|TRBD1|many|TRBV19
TGTGCCAGTAGTATTCACGGACAGGGGGCCTGGGAGACCCAGTACTTC
CASSIHGQGAWETQYF
>TRBJ2-7|.|few|TRBV13
TGTGCCAGCAGCTTAGAAGGTCCAAGCTCCTACGAGCAGTACTTC
CASSLEGPSSYEQYF
>TRBJ1-5|.|few|TRBV7-8
TGTGCCAGCAGCTCCATACAGGGCCCAGGAGGCAATCAGCCCCAGCATTTT
CASSSIQGPGGNQPQHF
>TRBJ2-5|TRBD2|.|TRBV9
TGTGCCAGCAGCGCGGGGACTAGCGGCTTGGAGACCCAGTACTTC
CASSAGTSGLETQYF
>TRBJ2-5|.|.|TRBV27
TGTGCCAGCAGTTTAACTCCAATACCGGACCCAGAGACCCAGTACTTC
CASSLTPIPDPETQYF
>TRBJ1-2|.|many|TRBV28
TGTGCCAGCAGTTTAGCTAGCAGGGTCTATGGCTACACCTTC
CASSLASRVYGYTF
>TRBJ2-2|TRBD2|few|TRBV3-1
TGTGCCAGCAGCCCCCGACTAGCGGGACCTCCCGGGGAGCTGTTTTTT
CASSPRLAGPPGELFF
>TRBJ2-2|TRBD1|.|TRBV6-2/TRBV6-3
TGTGCCAGCAGTTACTCGGCCGGGACAGGGGTTACCGGGGAGCTGTTTTTT
CASSYSAGTGVTGELFF
>TRBJ2-2|.|many|TRBV5-6
TGTGCCAGCAGCCGAACAAGTTTAGCGAACACCGGGGAGCTGTTTTTT
CASSRTSLANTGELFF
>TRBJ2-7|.|many|TRBV3-1
TGTGCCAGCAGCCAAGGGTCAGCTAGGCACGAGCAGTACTTC
CASSQGSARHEQYF
>TRBJ1-2|TRBD1|.|TRBV5-6
TGTGCCAGCAGCTTGGGGGACAGCCCGCCCCCTGGCTACACCTTC
CASSLGDSPPPGYTF
>TRBJ2-7|.|.|TRBV28
TGTGCCAGCAGAGGACAAATCTACGAGCAGTACTTC
CASRGQIYEQYF
>TRBJ1-6|.|many|TRBV27
TGTGCCAGCAGTTTATTGGGGGGACCCAATTCACCCCTCCACTTT
CASSLLGGPNSPLHF